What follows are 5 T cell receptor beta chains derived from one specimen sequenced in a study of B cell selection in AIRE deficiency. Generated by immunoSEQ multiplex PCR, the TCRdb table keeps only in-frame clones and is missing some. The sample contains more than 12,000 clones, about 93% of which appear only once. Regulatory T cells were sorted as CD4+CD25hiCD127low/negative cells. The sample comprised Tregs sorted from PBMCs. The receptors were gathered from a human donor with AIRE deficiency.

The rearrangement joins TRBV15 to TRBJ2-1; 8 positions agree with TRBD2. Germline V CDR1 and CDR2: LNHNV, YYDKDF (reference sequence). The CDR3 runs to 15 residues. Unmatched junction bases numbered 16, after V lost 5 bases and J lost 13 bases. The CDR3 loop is CATSPGAGVSLGQFF. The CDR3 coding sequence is TGTGCCACCAGCCCGGGAGCGGGAGTTTCTCTGGGACAGTTCTTC.

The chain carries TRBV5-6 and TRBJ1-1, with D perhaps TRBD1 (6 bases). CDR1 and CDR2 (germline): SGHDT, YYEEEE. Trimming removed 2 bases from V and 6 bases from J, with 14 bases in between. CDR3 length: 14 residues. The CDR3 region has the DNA TGTGCCAGCAGCTTACTCAGGGGACGGTCTGAAGCTTTCTTT. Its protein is CASSLLRGRSEAFF.

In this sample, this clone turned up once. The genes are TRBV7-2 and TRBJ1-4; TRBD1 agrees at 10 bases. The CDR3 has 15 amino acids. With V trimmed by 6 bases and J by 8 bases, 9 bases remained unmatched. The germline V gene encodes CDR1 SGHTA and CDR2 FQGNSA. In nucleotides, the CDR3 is TGTGCCAGCAGGGCCGGGACAGGGGTTAACGAAAAACTGTTTTTT. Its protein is CASRAGTGVNEKLFF.

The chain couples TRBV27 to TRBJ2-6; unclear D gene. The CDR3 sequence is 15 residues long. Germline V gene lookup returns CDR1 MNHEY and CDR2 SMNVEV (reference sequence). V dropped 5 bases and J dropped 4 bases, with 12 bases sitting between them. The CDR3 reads CASSPPPVGANVLTF. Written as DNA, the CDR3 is TGTGCCAGCAGTCCACCCCCAGTCGGGGCCAACGTCCTGACTTTC.

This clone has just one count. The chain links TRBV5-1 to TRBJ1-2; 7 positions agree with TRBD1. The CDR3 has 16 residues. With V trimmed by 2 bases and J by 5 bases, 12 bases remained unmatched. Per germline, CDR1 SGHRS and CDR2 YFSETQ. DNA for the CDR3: TGCGCCAGCAGCTTTGGGGACAGCAGAGTTTCATATGGCTACACCTTC. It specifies CASSFGDSRVSYGYTF.